This TCR beta chain comes out of a study of Tregs in tolerant kidney transplant recipients. Broader study findings: The most relevant donor-specific Treg TCRbeta repertoire apparently came from expansion with activated donor B cells.

This CDR3 spans 15 amino acids. The germline V gene encodes CDR1 SNHLY and CDR2 FYNNEI. The J segment lost 4 bases and the V segment lost 8 bases, leaving 8 bases of the junction unmatched. Unstimulated regulatory T cells (CD4+CD25+CD127-), CD4+CD25- non-regulatory cells, CD4 and CD8 cells were FACS-sorted from thawed PBMCs. As regards this clone: Antigen specificity is unknown.

Repertoires were generated with immunoSEQ multiplex PCR, while TCRdb's copy carries only in-frame clones and drops some. The data show some 250,000 clones, 65% to 85% seen once. Source material: CD4+ T cells from blood. This TCR was recovered from a human donor in good health. The genes are TRBV2 and TRBJ2-2; TRBD1 aligns across 9 bases. The CDR3 DNA is TGTGCCAGCGGGGGACAGGGTTTGGGCACCGGGGAGCTGTTTTTT. Residues: CASGGQGLGTGELFF.